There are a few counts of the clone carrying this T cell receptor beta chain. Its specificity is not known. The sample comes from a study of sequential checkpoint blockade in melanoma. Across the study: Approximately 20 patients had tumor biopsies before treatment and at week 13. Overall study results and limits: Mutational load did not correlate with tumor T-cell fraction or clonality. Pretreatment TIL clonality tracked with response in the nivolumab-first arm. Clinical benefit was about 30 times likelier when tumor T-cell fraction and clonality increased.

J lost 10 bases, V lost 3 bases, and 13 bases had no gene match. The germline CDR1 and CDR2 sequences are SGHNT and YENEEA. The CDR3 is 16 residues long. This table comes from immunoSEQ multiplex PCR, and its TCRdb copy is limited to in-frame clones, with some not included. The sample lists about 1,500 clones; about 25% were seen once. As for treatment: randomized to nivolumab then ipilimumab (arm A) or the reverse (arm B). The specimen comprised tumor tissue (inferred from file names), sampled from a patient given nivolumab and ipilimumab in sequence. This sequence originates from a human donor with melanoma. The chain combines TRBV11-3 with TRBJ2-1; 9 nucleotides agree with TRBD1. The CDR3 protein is CASSLVGGQGLREQFF. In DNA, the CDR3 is TGTGCCAGCAGCTTGGTGGGGGGACAGGGTTTGAGGGAGCAGTTCTTC.